This entry lists 16 T cell receptor beta chains sequenced from one sample in a study of T-cell reconstitution after alpha-beta-depleted transplantation in children. Using unique molecular identifiers, the investigators prepared the TCRbeta library. TCRdb passed the PCR reads through MiXCR, listing each CDR3 protein once. The table lists hundreds of thousands of distinct CDR3 sequences, about a sixth of them singletons. The material was PBMCs, mostly from graft donor cells, obtained 360 days after TCRalphabeta/CD19-depleted stem cell transplant. These receptors were taken from a boy younger than two who had a stem cell transplant for Wiskott-Aldrich syndrome, so the T cells may come from the graft donor.

The chain links TRBV11-2 to TRBJ2-1; D assignment may be TRBD1 or TRBD2 (5 bases each). There are 13 residues in the CDR3. Trimming left V 2 bases short and J 8 bases short, with 10 bases between. The germline CDR1 and CDR2 sequences are SGHAT and FQNNGV. The CDR3 nucleotides are TGTGCCAGCAGCTTATTCTTGGGGGATGAGCAGTTCTTC. This codes for CASSLFLGDEQFF.

V usage is TRBV7-9 and J usage is TRBJ2-1; maybe TRBD1 (6 bases). The CDR3 loop spans 16 amino acids. With 3 bases removed from V and 0 bases from J, the gap between germline ends came to 12 bases. CDR1 is SEHNR, CDR2 FQNEAQ, per germline (reference sequence). The CDR3 loop is CASSFVRGGSYNEQFF. For the CDR3, the DNA is TGTGCCAGCAGCTTCGTCAGGGGCGGCTCCTACAATGAGCAGTTCTTC.

This clonotype was counted between two and nine times. This chain uses TRBV7-9 with TRBJ1-1, with D possibly matching TRBD1 (5 bases). Germline CDR1 reads SEHNR; CDR2 reads FQNEAQ (reference sequence). The V end was cut by 1 base, the J end by 1 base, with 10 bases between. The CDR3 has 15 amino acids. CDR3 coding DNA: TGTGCCAGCAGCTTAGGACAGATTACGAACACTGAAGCTTTCTTT. Translation gives CASSLGQITNTEAFF.

This clonotype was observed many times. The rearrangement links TRBV12-3 or TRBV12-4 to TRBJ2-7; D is tentatively TRBD1 or TRBD2 (5 bases each). The CDR3 is made up of 11 amino acids. V gave up 6 bases and J gave up 7 bases, with 10 bases separating them. The CDR3: CASSQRGEQYF. DNA of the CDR3: TGTGCCAGCAGCCAGAGGGGTGAGCAGTACTTC.

This clonotype was observed a few times. The rearrangement joins TRBV7-2 to TRBJ2-5; 8 bases are a match to TRBD1. CDR3 size: 15 residues. CDR1 SGHTA and CDR2 FQGNSA come from the germline V gene. V was clipped by 4 bases and J by 4 bases; unmatched bases: 8. The CDR3 region has the DNA TGTGCCAGCAGCTCCCGACAGGGGAAAATAGAGACCCAGTACTTC. This codes for CASSSRQGKIETQYF.

Only a few counts were recorded for this clonotype. CDR3 protein: CASSRLAGDSDTQYF. DNA of the CDR3: TGTGCCAGCAGCCGACTAGCGGGAGACTCGGATACGCAGTATTTT. The genes are TRBV7-2 and TRBJ2-3; 12 bases are shared with TRBD2. From germline, CDR1 is SGHTA and CDR2 FQGNSA. CDR3 length: 15 amino acids. Trimming took 5 bases from V and 6 from J; bases not matched to a gene: 6.

The rearrangement links TRBV25-1 to TRBJ2-3; D is perhaps TRBD1 (5 bases). Germline V gene sequence: CDR1 MGHDK, CDR2 SYGVNS. V lost 2 bases and J lost 1, with 7 bases in between. This CDR3 spans 14 amino acids. CDR3 coding DNA: TGTGCCAGCAGTGAACAGGGCGGCACAGATACGCAGTATTTT. It translates to CASSEQGGTDTQYF.

This clonotype was counted a few times. The chain recombines TRBV12-3 or TRBV12-4 with TRBJ2-7; D perhaps matches TRBD1 (6 bases). V was clipped by 4 bases and J by 3 bases, with 10 bases between them. This CDR3 spans 13 amino acids. CDR3 sequence (DNA): TGTGCCAGCAGTTGGACAGTTCACTACGAGCAGTACTTC. Its protein product is CASSWTVHYEQYF.

This clonotype has only a few counts. The rearrangement links TRBV29-1 to TRBJ2-1; maybe TRBD2 (6 bases). In germline, CDR1 is SQVTM, CDR2 ANQGSEA. The ends were cut back, 7 bases at V and 5 bases at J, with 15 bases in the middle. The CDR3 consists of 13 residues. CDR3 bases: TGCAGCGGGGGACTTTTAAGGAACAATGAGCAGTTCTTC. This codes for CSGGLLRNNEQFF.

V gene TRBV12-3 or TRBV12-4 combines with J gene TRBJ2-1; TRBD1 matches 10 bases. With 5 bases clipped from V and 5 bases from J, the junction kept 0 bases outside the gene matches. The CDR3 consists of 13 residues. The CDR3 DNA follows: TGTGCCAGCAGTGGGACAGGGGACAATGAGCAGTTCTTC. This gives the protein CASSGTGDNEQFF.

A few counts support this clonotype. The gene calls are TRBV27 and TRBJ2-7; 8 nucleotides align to TRBD1. CDR3 length: 16 residues. V lost 3 bases to trimming and J lost 5 bases; unmatched junction nucleotides: 12. The germline V gene encodes CDR1 MNHEY and CDR2 SMNVEV (reference sequence). The CDR3 DNA is TGTGCCAGCAGTTTTGAACCGCAGGGGGCGCGGAACGAGCAGTACTTC. It yields the protein CASSFEPQGARNEQYF.

This clonotype was detected many times. This rearrangement joins TRBV5-5 to TRBJ2-2; D is possibly TRBD1 (6 bases). V was cut by 5 bases and J by 6 bases, with 20 bases left in between. This CDR3 contains 16 residues. Germline assignment: CDR1 SGHKS and CDR2 YYEKEE (reference sequence). For the CDR3, the DNA is TGTGCCAGCAGAAAAGTCCAAGGGTACAGGGCCGGGGAGCTGTTTTTT. Translating it yields CASRKVQGYRAGELFF. The full variable domain, in which reference TRBV5-5 and TRBJ2-2 provide the parts outside the CDR3, is DAGVTQSPTHLIKTRGQQVTLRCSPISGHKSVSWYQQVLGQGPQFIFQYYEKEERGRGNFPDRFSARQFPNYSSELNVNALLLGDSALYLCASRKVQGYRAGELFFGEGSRLTVL.

This clonotype showed up just a few times. This chain uses TRBV13 with TRBJ2-5, with TRBD2 matching over 10 bases. Trimming cost V 5 bases and J 3 bases; bases outside gene matches: 6. From germline, CDR1 is PRHDT and CDR2 FYEKMQ (reference sequence). The CDR3 is made up of 15 amino acids. DNA of the CDR3: TGTGCCAGCAGCAGGGTTCTAGCGGGGGAAGAGACCCAGTACTTC. This encodes CASSRVLAGEETQYF.

The V call is TRBV18, the J call TRBJ2-2; no firm D call. The CDR3 is made up of 14 amino acids. V lost 0 bases to trimming and J lost 6 bases, with 8 bases between them. Germline V gives CDR1 KGHSH, CDR2 LQKENI. Here the CDR3 reads CASSPPASPGELFF. CDR3 DNA sequence: TGTGCCAGCTCACCACCGGCAAGCCCCGGGGAGCTGTTTTTT. Looking up the rest from reference TRBV18 and TRBJ2-2 gives the full variable domain: NAGVMQNPRHLVRRRGQEARLRCSPMKGHSHVYWYRQLPEEGLKFMVYLQKENIIDESGMPKERFSAEFPKEGPSILRIQQVVRGDSAAYFCASSPPASPGELFFGEGSRLTVL.

This clonotype was found a few times. This chain uses TRBV6-1 with TRBJ2-1, with D possibly being TRBD2 (5 bases). Per germline, CDR1 MNHNS and CDR2 SASEGT. V lost 5 bases to trimming and J lost 3 bases, with 17 bases between them. The CDR3 totals 16 residues. The DNA of the CDR3 is TGTGCCAGCAGTCCCGGAGGAGCCCCCCTCTACAATGAGCAGTTCTTC. Its translation is CASSPGGAPLYNEQFF.

V and J are TRBV4-3 and TRBJ1-6, with TRBD1 identical over 9 bases. The CDR3 has 18 residues. V trimming: 4 bases; J trimming: 0 bases; junction bases outside the gene matches: 7. Per the germline V gene, CDR1 is LGHNA and CDR2 is YSLEER. DNA of the CDR3: TGCGCCAGCAGCCTTCGGACAGGGGAGAGCTCCTATAATTCACCCCTCCACTTT. Translated, it gives CASSLRTGESSYNSPLHF.